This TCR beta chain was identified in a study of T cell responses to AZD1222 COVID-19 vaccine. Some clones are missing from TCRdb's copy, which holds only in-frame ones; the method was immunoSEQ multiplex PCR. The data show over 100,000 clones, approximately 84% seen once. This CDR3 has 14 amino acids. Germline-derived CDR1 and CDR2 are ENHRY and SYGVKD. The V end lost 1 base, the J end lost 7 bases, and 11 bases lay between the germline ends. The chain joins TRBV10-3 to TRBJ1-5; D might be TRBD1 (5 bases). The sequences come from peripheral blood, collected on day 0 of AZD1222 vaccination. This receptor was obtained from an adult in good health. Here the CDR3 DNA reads TGTGCCATCAGTGAGTGGCAGACAGACCAGCCCCAGCATTTT. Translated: CAISEWQTDQPQHF.